These T cell receptor beta chains were read from a single sample in a study of blood T cell repertoires in COVID-19. Data came from immunoSEQ multiplex PCR; TCRdb stores just in-frame clones and leaves some out. The table includes 70,000 to 95,000 clones, more than 70% detected once. Sequencing was performed on peripheral blood. The source of these receptors is a man aged 45-65 years with COVID-19, enrolled during active disease. The CDR3 runs from the conserved cysteine through the conserved F or W. Fields, in order: clone size, D gene, V gene, J gene, CDR3 DNA, CDR3 protein. A D gene is named only where the DNA matches it firmly. Clone size is stated in some rows and not others, as once, few, many or a class when expanded.

clone size: NA
D gene: NA
V gene: TRBV5-8
J gene: TRBJ1-3
CDR3 DNA: TGTGCCAGCGAATGGGGGCCGGACTCTGGAAACACCATATATTTT
CDR3 protein: CASEWGPDSGNTIYF

clone size: NA
D gene: NA
V gene: TRBV30
J gene: TRBJ1-4
CDR3 DNA: TGTGCCTGGAGTCCGACCCAGGGAGGTGAAAAACTGTTTTTT
CDR3 protein: CAWSPTQGGEKLFF

clone size: NA
D gene: TRBD2
V gene: TRBV18
J gene: TRBJ2-1
CDR3 DNA: TGTGCCAGCTCACCAGTGGCCACCGGGACTAGCGGGGGTAATGAGCAGTTCTTC
CDR3 protein: CASSPVATGTSGGNEQFF

clone size: NA
D gene: NA
V gene: TRBV24-1
J gene: TRBJ2-7
CDR3 DNA: TGTGCCACCAGTGACTTCCAGGGGGGAGAGTGGTTGGAGTACTTC
CDR3 protein: CATSDFQGGEWLEYF

clone size: NA
D gene: NA
V gene: TRBV20-1
J gene: TRBJ1-1
CDR3 DNA: TGCAGTGCCTGGCGGAGGACTGAAGCTTTCTTT
CDR3 protein: CSAWRRTEAFF

clone size: NA
D gene: TRBD2
V gene: TRBV18
J gene: TRBJ2-7
CDR3 DNA: TGTGCCAGCTCACCAGGACTAGCCGAGCAGTACTTC
CDR3 protein: CASSPGLAEQYF

clone size: NA
D gene: TRBD1
V gene: TRBV30
J gene: TRBJ2-5
CDR3 DNA: TGTGCCTGGAGCGGCAGTCAGGGGGCTGAGACCCAGTACTTC
CDR3 protein: CAWSGSQGAETQYF

clone size: NA
D gene: TRBD2
V gene: TRBV7-2
J gene: TRBJ2-5
CDR3 DNA: TGTGCCAGCAGCTTAATAGCGGGGGCCCAAGAGACCCAGTACTTC
CDR3 protein: CASSLIAGAQETQYF

clone size: NA
D gene: NA
V gene: TRBV24-1
J gene: TRBJ1-5
CDR3 DNA: TGTGCCACCAGTGATCCCCTCCCCGGTCAGCCCCAGCATTTT
CDR3 protein: CATSDPLPGQPQHF

clone size: NA
D gene: NA
V gene: TRBV12-3/TRBV12-4
J gene: TRBJ2-5
CDR3 DNA: TGTGCCAGCAGTTATCAGGGTTTAGAGACCCAGTACTTC
CDR3 protein: CASSYQGLETQYF

clone size: NA
D gene: TRBD1
V gene: TRBV3-1/TRBV3-2
J gene: TRBJ2-1
CDR3 DNA: TGTGCCAGCAGCCTTAGGGGGCTTTCCTACAATGAGCAGTTCTTC
CDR3 protein: CASSLRGLSYNEQFF

clone size: NA
D gene: TRBD1
V gene: TRBV4-3
J gene: TRBJ2-1
CDR3 DNA: TGCGCCAGCAGCCAAGGACAGGGGGCGCGAGGTGAGCAGTTCTTC
CDR3 protein: CASSQGQGARGEQFF

clone size: NA
D gene: TRBD2
V gene: TRBV7-9
J gene: TRBJ2-5
CDR3 DNA: TGTGCCAGCAGCTTGGGACTAGCAGGAGAGACCCAGTACTTC
CDR3 protein: CASSLGLAGETQYF

clone size: NA
D gene: NA
V gene: TRBV7-3
J gene: TRBJ2-3
CDR3 DNA: TGTGCCAGCAGCTCGGGGGTTTTCACAGATACGCAGTATTTT
CDR3 protein: CASSSGVFTDTQYF

clone size: NA
D gene: TRBD1
V gene: TRBV6-5
J gene: TRBJ2-7
CDR3 DNA: TGTGCCAGCAGTTACGGTTCAGGGGGCTACGAGCAGTACTTC
CDR3 protein: CASSYGSGGYEQYF

clone size: once
D gene: NA
V gene: TRBV4-3
J gene: TRBJ1-5
CDR3 DNA: TGCGCCAGCAGCCAAGATTCTAAGGGGAATCAGCCCCAGCATTTT
CDR3 protein: CASSQDSKGNQPQHF

clone size: NA
D gene: TRBD1
V gene: TRBV9
J gene: TRBJ1-1
CDR3 DNA: TGTGCCAGCAGCTCCCTTGGACAGGGGGCAATTTGGGACACTGAAGCTTTCTTT
CDR3 protein: CASSSLGQGAIWDTEAFF